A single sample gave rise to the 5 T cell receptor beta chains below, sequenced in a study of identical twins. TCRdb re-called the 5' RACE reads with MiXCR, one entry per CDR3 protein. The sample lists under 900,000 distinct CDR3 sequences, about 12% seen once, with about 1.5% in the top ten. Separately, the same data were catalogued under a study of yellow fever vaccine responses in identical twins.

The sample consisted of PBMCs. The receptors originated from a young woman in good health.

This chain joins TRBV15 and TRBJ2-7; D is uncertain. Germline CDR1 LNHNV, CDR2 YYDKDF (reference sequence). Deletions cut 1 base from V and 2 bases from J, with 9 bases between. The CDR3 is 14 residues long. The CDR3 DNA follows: TGTGCCACCAGCAGAGTGGGCAGAACCTACGAGCAGTACTTC. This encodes CATSRVGRTYEQYF.

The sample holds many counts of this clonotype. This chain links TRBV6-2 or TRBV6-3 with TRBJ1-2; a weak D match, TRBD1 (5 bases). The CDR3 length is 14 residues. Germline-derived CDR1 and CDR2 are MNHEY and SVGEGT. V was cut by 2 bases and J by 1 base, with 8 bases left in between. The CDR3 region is CASSYGTGNYGYTF. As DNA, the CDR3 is TGTGCCAGCAGTTACGGGACGGGTAACTATGGCTACACCTTC.

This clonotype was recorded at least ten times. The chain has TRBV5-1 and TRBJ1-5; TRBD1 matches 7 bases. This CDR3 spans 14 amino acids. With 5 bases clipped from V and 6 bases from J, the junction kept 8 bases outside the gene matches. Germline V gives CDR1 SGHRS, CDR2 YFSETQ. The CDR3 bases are TGCGCCAGCAGTTACCGACAGGGCGGTCAGCCCCAGCATTTT. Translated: CASSYRQGGQPQHF.

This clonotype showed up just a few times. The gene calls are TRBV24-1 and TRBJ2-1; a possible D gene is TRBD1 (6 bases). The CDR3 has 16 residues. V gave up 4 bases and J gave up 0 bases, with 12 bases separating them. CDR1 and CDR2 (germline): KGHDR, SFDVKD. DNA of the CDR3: TGTGCCACCAGTGACAGGGGATTTAGCTCCTACAATGAGCAGTTCTTC. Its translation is CATSDRGFSSYNEQFF.

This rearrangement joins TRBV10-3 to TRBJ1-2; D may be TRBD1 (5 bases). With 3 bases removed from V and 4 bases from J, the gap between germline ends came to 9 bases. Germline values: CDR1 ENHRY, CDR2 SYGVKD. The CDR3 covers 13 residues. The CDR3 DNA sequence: TGTGCCATCAGTGATACGCAGGGCTATGGCTACACCTTC. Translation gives CAISDTQGYGYTF.